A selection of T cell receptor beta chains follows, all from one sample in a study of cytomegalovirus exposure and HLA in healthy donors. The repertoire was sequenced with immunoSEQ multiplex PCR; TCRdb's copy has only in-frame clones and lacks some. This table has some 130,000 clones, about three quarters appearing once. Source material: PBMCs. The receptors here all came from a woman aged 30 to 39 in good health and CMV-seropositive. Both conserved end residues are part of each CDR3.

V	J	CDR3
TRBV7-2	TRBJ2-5	CASSLNEETQYF
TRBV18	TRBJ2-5	CASSFAGEETQYF
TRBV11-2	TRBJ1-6	CASSPRGDGNSPLHF
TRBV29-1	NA	CSAYKNYEQYF
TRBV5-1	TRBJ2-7	CASSRDSISYEQYF
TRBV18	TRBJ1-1	CASSPSTGLNTEAFF
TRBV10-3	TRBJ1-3	CAISEREGRHTIYF
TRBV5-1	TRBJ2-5	CASSFRVGETQYF
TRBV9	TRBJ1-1	CASSVDRNTEAFF
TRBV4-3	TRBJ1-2	CASSQAGTLRPFGYTF
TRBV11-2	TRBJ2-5	CASSLVSTGRVETQYF
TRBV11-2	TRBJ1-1	CASRVNMNTEAFF
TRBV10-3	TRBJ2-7	CAISTRVDSYEQYF
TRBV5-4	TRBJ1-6	CASSTGVSPLHF
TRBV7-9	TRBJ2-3	CASSSKPMPRGTDTQYF
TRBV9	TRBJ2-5	CASSVGGGSGRETQYF
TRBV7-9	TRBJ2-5	CASSQTGGGETQYF
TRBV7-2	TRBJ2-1	CASSKYGTGEYEQFF
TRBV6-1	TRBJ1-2	CASSEYTHYGYTF
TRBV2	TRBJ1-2	CASSAGTGRNYGYTF
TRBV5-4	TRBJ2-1	CASSGGLAGVRTYNEQFF
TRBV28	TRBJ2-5	CASRAGPEETQYF
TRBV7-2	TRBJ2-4	CASSREGQGKNIQYF
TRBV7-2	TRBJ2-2	CASSFLSRGPNTGELFF
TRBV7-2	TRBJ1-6	CASSSLVTADNSPLHF
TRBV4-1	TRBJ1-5	CASSQDGGLGNQPQHF
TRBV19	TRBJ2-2	CASSMGGGVNTGELFF
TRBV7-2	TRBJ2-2	CASGSGVGELFF
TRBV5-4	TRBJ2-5	CASSRTVQETQYF
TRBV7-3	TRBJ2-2	CASSLNMAGELFF
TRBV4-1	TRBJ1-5	CASSLQTGEYNQPQHF
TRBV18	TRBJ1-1	CASSEAGNTEAFF
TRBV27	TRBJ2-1	CASSSGTNPNEQFF
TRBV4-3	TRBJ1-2	CASSQEETGFSYGYTF
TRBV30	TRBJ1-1	CAWSVEQPNTEAFF
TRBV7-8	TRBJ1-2	CASSVTGGAYGYTF
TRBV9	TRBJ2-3	CASSDGASSFTDTQYF
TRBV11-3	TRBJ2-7	CASSLEGRDHEQYF
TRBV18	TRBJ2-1	CASSPGLDYNEQFF
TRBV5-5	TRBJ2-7	CASSLEGYEQYF
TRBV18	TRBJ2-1	CATTPASGGYNEQFF
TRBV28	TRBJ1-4	CASTGAGGVVEKLFF
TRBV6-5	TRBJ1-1	CASSYSITDTEAFF
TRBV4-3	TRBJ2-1	CASSQDRNSKQFF
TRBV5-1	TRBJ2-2	CASYGGWENTGELFF
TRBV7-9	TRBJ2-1	CASSFRGSAYNEQFF